Below are 32 T cell receptor beta chains sequenced from a single sample in a study of shared clonotypes between healthy human individuals. Assay: immunoSEQ multiplex PCR; the TCRdb copy retains only in-frame clones and omits some. The data hold some 1,600,000 clones, with approximately 98% observed a single time. Sequenced material: naive CD4+ T cells sorted from blood. Stated subset: CD45RA+ positively selected. The receptors derive from a man younger than 40 in good health.

This clone was seen once. The chain joins TRBV28 to TRBJ1-3, with a tentative D call TRBD1 (6 bases). CDR3 length: 18 amino acids. Trimming removed 0 bases at V and 0 bases at J, with 15 bases between. Looked up from germline, CDR1 is MDHEN and CDR2 is SYDVKM. CDR3 nucleotide sequence: TGTGCCAGCAGTTTATGGAGAGTCAGGGGAGGCTCTGGAAACACCATATATTTT. Its translation: CASSLWRVRGGSGNTIYF.

The J gene is TRBJ2-1, the V gene TRBV29-1; 9 positions match TRBD2. The ends lost 6 bases at V and 0 bases at J; junction bases unmatched: 15. The germline gives CDR1 SQVTM, CDR2 ANQGSEA. This CDR3 is built from 18 residues. This CDR3 reads CSVIAGAFWGSSYNEQFF. The CDR3 DNA follows: TGCAGCGTCATAGCGGGAGCTTTCTGGGGGTCCTCCTACAATGAGCAGTTCTTC.

The chain links TRBV5-1 to TRBJ2-7; 9 bases are a match to TRBD1. After removal of 2 bases from V and 3 bases from J, the junction contained 3 bases not matched to a gene. The CDR3 spans 14 residues. CDR1 is SGHRS and CDR2 is YFSETQ in the germline V gene. The DNA for the CDR3 is TGCGCCAGCAGCTTACAGGGGGCTATCTACGAGCAGTACTTC. It translates to CASSLQGAIYEQYF.

This rearrangement joins TRBV19 to TRBJ2-7; 10 bases agree with TRBD1. Germline V gives CDR1 LNHDA, CDR2 SQIVND (reference sequence). The CDR3 covers 14 residues. V lost 4 bases, J lost 5 bases, and 5 bases stayed unmatched. CDR3 nucleotide sequence: TGTGCCAGTAGTACGGGACAGGGGAACCACGAGCAGTACTTC. It is translated as CASSTGQGNHEQYF.

The rearrangement joins TRBV29-1 to TRBJ2-1, with D unresolved. From germline, CDR1 is SQVTM and CDR2 ANQGSEA. Trimming shortened V by 2 bases and J by 3 bases, and 11 bases separated the two germline ends. CDR3 length equals 14 residues. The CDR3 loop is CSVEYPLFYNEQFF. In nucleotides, the CDR3 is TGCAGCGTTGAATATCCCTTATTCTACAATGAGCAGTTCTTC.

This clone appeared once. This chain joins TRBV28 and TRBJ2-2, with D perhaps matching TRBD2 (6 bases). The CDR3 is 14 residues long. Trimming took 6 bases from V and 6 from J, leaving 14 bases between them. The germline CDR1 and CDR2 sequences are MDHEN and SYDVKM. The CDR3 DNA sequence: TGTGCCAGCAGCTTAGCCGGGAGCGCCGGGGAGCTGTTTTTT. Protein: CASSLAGSAGELFF.

As regards this clone: This CDR3 is also generated by other DNA sequences in the sample. V and J are TRBV28 and TRBJ2-1, with D possibly matching TRBD2 (6 bases). CDR1 is MDHEN and CDR2 is SYDVKM in the germline V gene. This CDR3 has 11 residues. V lost 3 bases and J lost 9, with 6 bases in between. The CDR3 DNA is TGTGCCAGCAGTTTGGGAGGTGAGCAGTTCTTC. It translates to CASSLGGEQFF.

This clone occurred once. The V gene is TRBV2, the J gene TRBJ2-5; the D gene is possibly TRBD2 (6 bases). The CDR3 spans 14 residues. V was clipped by 1 base and J by 9 bases, with 15 bases between them. Germline V gene lookup returns CDR1 SNHLY and CDR2 FYNNEI. In nucleotides, the CDR3 is TGTGCCAGCAGTGAAGGGGGACGTCGGAGGGCCCAGTACTTC. It encodes CASSEGGRRRAQYF. The whole variable domain, remainder taken from reference TRBV2 and TRBJ2-5, is EPEVTQTPSHQVTQMGQEVILRCVPISNHLYFYWYRQILGQKVEFLVSFYNNEISEKSEIFDDQFSVERPDGSNFTLKIRSTKLEDSAMYFCASSEGGRRRAQYFGPGTRLLVL.

V gene TRBV4-3 combines with J gene TRBJ2-5; D remains unclear. CDR1 and CDR2 (germline): LGHNA, YSLEER. V lost 1 base and J lost 7, with 7 bases in between. This CDR3 is built from 12 residues. CDR3 residues: CASSQAEGTQYF. The DNA for the CDR3 is TGCGCCAGCAGCCAAGCTGAAGGGACCCAGTACTTC.

This rearrangement joins TRBV28 to TRBJ2-7, with D perhaps matching TRBD2 (6 bases). The germline V and J ends were trimmed by 4 bases and 1 base, with 17 bases remaining between them. Germline-derived CDR1 and CDR2 are MDHEN and SYDVKM. The CDR3 has 16 amino acids. CDR3 nucleotide sequence: TGTGCCAGCAGTTCGTGGGAGGCAGGAGAATCCTACGAGCAGTACTTC. Its protein product is CASSSWEAGESYEQYF.

The chain is built from TRBV29-1 and TRBJ2-3; tentative D call: TRBD2 (5 bases). Germline V CDR1 and CDR2: SQVTM, ANQGSEA. The CDR3 consists of 11 residues. Trimming cost V 7 bases and J 4 bases, with 9 bases left between them. This CDR3 reads CSAGYADTQYF. CDR3 coding DNA: TGCAGCGCGGGGTACGCAGATACGCAGTATTTT.

This clone occurred once. This chain links TRBV9 with TRBJ2-3; 9 bases fit TRBD1. CDR1 SGDLS and CDR2 YYNGEE come from the germline V gene. With 0 bases clipped from V and 0 bases from J, the junction kept 8 bases outside the gene matches. The CDR3 has 18 residues. Here the CDR3 DNA reads TGTGCCAGCAGCGTAGGACCCGGGACAGGGTGGAGCACAGATACGCAGTATTTT. Translated: CASSVGPGTGWSTDTQYF.

The J gene is TRBJ2-2, the V gene TRBV15, with D maybe TRBD1 (6 bases). Germline-derived CDR1 and CDR2 are LNHNV and YYDKDF (reference sequence). Between the trimmed V and J ends, which lost 5 bases and 10 bases, there was a span of 17 bases. The CDR3 loop spans 14 amino acids. The CDR3 DNA sequence: TGTGCCACCAGCCCCACACAGGGCTACGCGGAGCTGTTTTTT. Its protein product is CATSPTQGYAELFF.

The chain recombines TRBV4-3 with TRBJ2-7, with D hard to call. The germline gives CDR1 LGHNA, CDR2 YSLEER. V was clipped by 0 bases and J by 0 bases, with 6 bases between them. The CDR3 has 14 residues. CDR3 DNA sequence: TGCGCCAGCAGCCAAGAAGACACCTCCTACGAGCAGTACTTC. This translates into CASSQEDTSYEQYF.

This chain uses TRBV6-6 with TRBJ2-7, with 10 positions matching TRBD1. The CDR3 spans 15 residues. J was trimmed by 3 bases and V by 6 bases; bases with no gene match: 8. CDR1 and CDR2 from the germline V gene are MNHNY and SVGAGI (reference sequence). CDR3 nucleotides: TGTGCCAGCAGCCCGCGGACAGGGGGAAACTACGAGCAGTACTTC. This codes for CASSPRTGGNYEQYF.

This chain links TRBV15 with TRBJ2-1, with D perhaps TRBD2 (5 bases). V lost 1 base and J lost 0, with 16 bases in between. Germline-derived CDR1 and CDR2 are LNHNV and YYDKDF (reference sequence). The CDR3 covers 18 residues. CDR3 DNA: TGTGCCACCAGCAGAGTAGGGCTAGCATCGAGCTCCTACAATGAGCAGTTCTTC. It is translated as CATSRVGLASSSYNEQFF.

The chain carries TRBV18 and TRBJ2-1; 11 bases align to TRBD2. The J segment lost 5 bases and the V segment lost 3 bases, leaving 9 bases of the junction unmatched. The germline V gene encodes CDR1 KGHSH and CDR2 LQKENI. The CDR3 covers 17 residues. The chain's CDR3 is CASSPVSGLAVNNEQFF. For the CDR3, the DNA is TGTGCCAGCTCACCGGTCTCGGGACTAGCGGTTAACAATGAGCAGTTCTTC. The full variable domain, in which reference TRBV18 and TRBJ2-1 provide the parts outside the CDR3, is NAGVMQNPRHLVRRRGQEARLRCSPMKGHSHVYWYRQLPEEGLKFMVYLQKENIIDESGMPKERFSAEFPKEGPSILRIQQVVRGDSAAYFCASSPVSGLAVNNEQFFGPGTRLTVL.

The gene calls are TRBV28 and TRBJ1-5, with D tentatively TRBD1 (6 bases). V lost 5 bases and J lost 1, with 18 bases in between. The CDR3 extends over 17 amino acids. From germline, CDR1 is MDHEN and CDR2 SYDVKM. The CDR3 here is CASSPVQGGGSNQPQHF. DNA of the CDR3: TGTGCCAGCAGTCCCGTACAGGGAGGCGGAAGCAATCAGCCCCAGCATTTT.

This chain connects TRBV5-4 to TRBJ2-7; 9 positions agree with TRBD1. There are 16 residues in the CDR3. CDR1 SGHNT and CDR2 YYREEE come from the germline V gene (reference sequence). V shed 0 bases, J shed 4 bases, and the junction held 8 bases outside the gene matches. The chain's CDR3 is CASSLVAGTGSYEQYF. CDR3 bases: TGTGCCAGCAGCTTGGTCGCGGGGACAGGGTCGTACGAGCAGTACTTC.

The chain uses TRBV5-1 and TRBJ2-7, with D possibly being TRBD1 (5 bases). The CDR3 length is 15 residues. Germline V gives CDR1 SGHRS, CDR2 YFSETQ. V was clipped by 0 bases and J by 0 bases, with 10 bases between them. CDR3 sequence (DNA): TGCGCCAGCAGCTTGGAGGGGTCCAGCTCCTACGAGCAGTACTTC. Amino acid sequence: CASSLEGSSSYEQYF.

The chain links TRBV9 to TRBJ2-4; weak D call: TRBD1 (6 bases). This CDR3 has 15 amino acids. The germline V gene has CDR1 SGDLS and CDR2 YYNGEE. V lost 2 bases and J 5 bases, leaving 14 bases between the germline ends. CDR3 protein: CASSVGTGFENIQYF. CDR3 DNA: TGTGCCAGCAGCGTCGGAACAGGGTTTGAAAACATTCAGTACTTC.

The chain links TRBV21-1 to TRBJ1-2; the table gives TRBD1 as D, unverified against the DNA. TRBV21-1 is noted as a pseudogene. The CDR3 covers 14 residues. CDR3 nucleotide sequence: TGTGCCAACACAACTCACAGCCCTAACTATGGCTACACCTTC. As protein: CANTTHSPNYGYTF.

The chain has TRBV27 and TRBJ2-3; 11 bases line up with TRBD2. With V trimmed by 2 bases and J by 10 bases, 11 bases remained unmatched. Germline lookup yields CDR1 MNHEY and CDR2 SMNVEV (reference sequence). The CDR3 has 16 amino acids. The CDR3 coding sequence is TGTGCCAGCAGTTTAGGGACTAGCGGTAGCGAAAAGGCGCAGTATTTT. Its protein is CASSLGTSGSEKAQYF.

The V call is TRBV6-5, the J call TRBJ1-2; D gene ambiguous. The CDR3 length is 14 residues. Germline V gene lookup returns CDR1 MNHEY and CDR2 SVGAGI. V lost 2 bases, J lost 0 bases, and 7 bases lay in between. CDR3 sequence reads: CASSYRTSNYGYTF. For the CDR3, the DNA is TGTGCCAGCAGTTACAGGACTTCTAACTATGGCTACACCTTC.

The J gene is TRBJ2-7, the V gene TRBV11-2, with 11 positions matching TRBD2. The V segment lost 4 bases and the J segment 1 base; nucleotides outside the gene matches: 6. The CDR3 has 16 residues. CDR1 is SGHAT and CDR2 is FQNNGV in the germline V gene. This chain's CDR3 is CASSYSGLAVSYEQYF. In nucleotides, the CDR3 is TGTGCCAGCAGCTACTCGGGACTAGCGGTTTCCTACGAGCAGTACTTC.

The chain employs TRBV7-9 and TRBJ2-7; 10 bases agree with TRBD1. The J segment lost 5 bases and the V segment lost 5 bases, leaving 9 bases of the junction unmatched. This CDR3 spans 15 amino acids. Germline CDR1 is SEHNR and CDR2 is FQNEAQ (reference sequence). CDR3: CASSPWRDRGHEQYF. The DNA for the CDR3 is TGTGCCAGCAGCCCGTGGAGGGACAGGGGACACGAGCAGTACTTC.

V gene TRBV6-1 combines with J gene TRBJ1-5; D uncertain. Germline V gives CDR1 MNHNS, CDR2 SASEGT. This CDR3 is built from 14 residues. V lost 2 bases, J lost 6 bases, and 11 bases lay in between. The CDR3 coding sequence is TGTGCCAGCAGTGAAATTTCGGCCGGTCAGCCCCAGCATTTT. Protein: CASSEISAGQPQHF.

Concerning this clone: At one boundary the junction diverges from the germline segment, which might be a read error. CDR3 protein: CASSLTEREAEW. The CDR3 coding sequence is TGTGCCAGCAGCTTAACTGAGCGGGAGGCCGAGTGG. The chain carries TRBV7-2 and TRBJ2-7; 9 bases fit TRBD2. Per the germline V gene, CDR1 is SGHTA and CDR2 is FQGNSA. The CDR3 sequence is 12 residues long.

This rearrangement joins TRBV2 to TRBJ2-5, with D perhaps TRBD2 (6 bases). The V end was cut by 4 bases, the J end by 3 bases, with 12 bases between. Germline CDR1 and CDR2: SNHLY and FYNNEI. The CDR3 extends over 14 amino acids. CDR3 loop: CASSGTTKEETQYF. Written as DNA, the CDR3 is TGTGCCAGCAGTGGGACTACTAAAGAAGAGACCCAGTACTTC.

The chain couples TRBV2 to TRBJ2-5; D is undetermined. Trimming pared 7 bases from V and 5 bases from J, leaving 11 bases between. The CDR3 runs to 12 residues. Germline-derived CDR1 and CDR2 are SNHLY and FYNNEI. The CDR3 sequence: CASNWSGETQYF. The CDR3 nucleotides are TGTGCCAGCAATTGGTCTGGGGAGACCCAGTACTTC.

This clone came up once. The chain is built from TRBV10-3 and TRBJ2-5; D possibly uses TRBD1 or TRBD2 (5 bases each). The V gene lost 6 bases and the J gene lost 5 bases, with 16 bases spanning the gap. The germline gives CDR1 ENHRY, CDR2 SYGVKD. CDR3 length: 14 residues. CDR3 loop: CAIRMDIGTETQYF. DNA for the CDR3: TGTGCCATCAGGATGGACATAGGGACGGAGACCCAGTACTTC.

The rearrangement links TRBV19 to TRBJ1-3; D not certain. The V gene lost 5 bases and the J gene lost 0 bases, with 8 bases spanning the gap. CDR1 and CDR2 (germline): LNHDA, SQIVND (reference sequence). This CDR3 has 14 amino acids. The CDR3: CASSVTSSGNTIYF. The DNA of the CDR3 is TGTGCCAGTAGTGTAACAAGCTCTGGAAACACCATATATTTT.